Each of the 19 T cell receptor beta chains below was sequenced from the same sample in a study of cytomegalovirus exposure and HLA in healthy donors (dated by TCRdb to about 2017). The protocol used for the library was the immunoSEQ multiplex PCR assay. For the multiplex PCR, a mixture combining 60 forward primers for TCR Vbeta segments and 13 reverse primers for TCR Jbeta segments was used. Here the immuneACCESS table is served through TCRdb, limited to in-frame sequences with V and J called. Missing clones are a known gap in these copies; in checked studies unresolved V genes cover under half, and the rest lacks a known reason. This sample has a few hundred thousand clones in its table, and less than 80% of those were observed once. The ten top clones hold 0.2% to 0.25% of the sample. Specimen: PBMCs. The source is a girl aged 2 to 9 in good health and CMV-seronegative.

This sequence joins TRBV2 and TRBJ2-2; D may be TRBD2 (5 bases). Germline values: CDR1 SNHLY, CDR2 FYNNEI. The V end lost 7 bases, the J end lost 5 bases, and 11 bases lay between the germline ends. The CDR3 totals 13 residues. The CDR3 spells CASNFRGTGELFF. DNA for the CDR3: TGTGCCAGCAACTTCCGGGGAACCGGGGAGCTGTTTTTT.

The chain joins TRBV27 to TRBJ2-7; tentative D call: TRBD1 (5 bases). The CDR3 runs 12 residues. CDR1 is MNHEY and CDR2 is SMNVEV in the germline V gene (reference sequence). V lost 5 bases, J lost 7 bases, and 12 bases lay in between. The DNA of the CDR3 is TGTGCCAGCAGTCCTAGGGGTAGTGAGCAGTACTTC. This sequence encodes CASSPRGSEQYF.

This chain links TRBV23-1 with TRBJ2-5; D is perhaps TRBD2 (6 bases). TRBV23-1 is an ORF, and what it does is uncertain. This CDR3 comprises 13 residues. The V and J ends lost 9 bases and 4 bases respectively, with 15 bases between them. CDR3 sequence reads: CARTTGVGETQYF. CDR3 nucleotides: TGCGCCAGGACCACGGGGGTGGGAGAGACCCAGTACTTC.

This rearrangement joins TRBV5-6 to TRBJ2-5; 7 bases match TRBD2. The J segment lost 5 bases and the V segment lost 3 bases, leaving 7 bases of the junction unmatched. Germline lookup yields CDR1 SGHDT and CDR2 YYEEEE. The CDR3 totals 14 residues. The CDR3 is CASSYPGGEETQYF. For the CDR3, the DNA is TGTGCCAGCAGCTATCCGGGGGGTGAGGAGACCCAGTACTTC.

V and J are TRBV4-1 and TRBJ1-4, with D possibly TRBD1 on 5 matching bases. V was shortened by 8 bases and J by 1 base, with 8 bases between the two germline ends. The germline V gene has CDR1 MGHRA and CDR2 YSYEKL. The CDR3 is made up of 13 amino acids. Here the CDR3 reads CASSDRTNEKLFF. The CDR3 nucleotides read TGCGCCAGCTCTGACAGAACTAATGAAAAACTGTTTTTT.

This clone came up once. This chain links TRBV9 with TRBJ1-4, with no clear D. The germline V gene encodes CDR1 SGDLS and CDR2 YYNGEE. V was trimmed by 0 bases and J by 6 bases, leaving 9 bases between them. The CDR3 runs 14 residues. The CDR3 is CASSVGQVYEKLFF. In DNA form, the CDR3 reads TGTGCCAGCAGCGTAGGGCAAGTATATGAAAAACTGTTTTTT.

There are a few counts of this clone. The chain uses TRBV5-5 and TRBJ1-6, with 10 bases aligning to TRBD1. Looked up from germline, CDR1 is SGHKS and CDR2 is YYEKEE (reference sequence). This CDR3 contains 15 residues. Trimming cost V 0 bases and J 7 bases; bases outside gene matches: 1. CDR3 coding DNA: TGTGCCAGCAGCTTGGGACAGGGGGCCAATTCACCCCTCCACTTT. It codes for CASSLGQGANSPLHF.

The chain carries TRBV19 and TRBJ1-1; 9 nucleotides line up with TRBD1. The junction had 1 base not matched to a gene; V was cut back by 7 bases and J by 1 base. Germline assignment: CDR1 LNHDA and CDR2 SQIVND (reference sequence). The CDR3 consists of 13 residues. The CDR3 sequence is CASTDRGNTEAFF. The CDR3 DNA sequence: TGTGCCAGTACGGACAGGGGGAACACTGAAGCTTTCTTT. Full variable domain (missing parts from reference TRBV19 and TRBJ1-1): DGGITQSPKYLFRKEGQNVTLSCEQNLNHDAMYWYRQDPGQGLRLIYYSQIVNDFQKGDIAEGYSVSREKKESFPLTVTSAQKNPTAFYLCASTDRGNTEAFFGQGTRLTVV.

The chain has TRBV2 and TRBJ2-5, with TRBD1 identical over 9 bases. CDR1 and CDR2 from the germline V gene are SNHLY and FYNNEI. This CDR3 region has 16 residues. V gave up 3 bases and J gave up 4 bases; unmatched junction bases: 9. The CDR3 sequence: CASSEGEGTGRETQYF. DNA for the CDR3: TGTGCCAGCAGTGAGGGGGAGGGGACAGGGAGAGAGACCCAGTACTTC.

The chain recombines TRBV5-1 with TRBJ2-5, with D perhaps matching TRBD1 (6 bases). V was shortened by 6 bases and J by 5 bases, with 14 bases between the two germline ends. Germline V gene data show CDR1 as SGHRS and CDR2 as YFSETQ. CDR3 size: 13 residues. This chain's CDR3 is CASTDRFGETQYF. The DNA for the CDR3 is TGCGCCAGCACCGACAGGTTTGGGGAGACCCAGTACTTC.

V is TRBV4-1 and J is TRBJ2-7, with TRBD2 identical over 13 bases. The CDR3 loop spans 17 amino acids. V was pared by 3 bases and J by 2 bases, with 7 bases of the junction left unmatched. Germline V CDR1 and CDR2: MGHRA, YSYEKL. The CDR3 spells CASSHNGGLAGTYEQYF. The CDR3 bases are TGCGCCAGCAGCCACAATGGGGGACTAGCGGGGACCTACGAGCAGTACTTC.

The chain is built from TRBV2 and TRBJ1-2, with a tentative D call TRBD1 (6 bases). CDR3 length: 13 amino acids. Deletions cut 1 base from V and 6 bases from J, with 9 bases between. Germline V lookup: CDR1 SNHLY, CDR2 FYNNEI. Here the CDR3 DNA reads TGTGCCAGCAGTGAAGACAGGGACCATGGCTACACCTTC. Translating it yields CASSEDRDHGYTF.

This sequence joins TRBV27 and TRBJ2-1; TRBD1 matches 8 bases. CDR3 length: 14 residues. Germline trimming cut 6 bases from V and 6 bases from J; bases unmatched to any gene: 7. CDR1 is MNHEY, CDR2 SMNVEV, per germline (reference sequence). The CDR3 here is CASSWTGIRNEQFF. In nucleotides, the CDR3 is TGTGCCAGCAGCTGGACAGGGATACGCAATGAGCAGTTCTTC.

The rearrangement joins TRBV11-2 to TRBJ2-5; 8 bases map to TRBD2. Germline trimming cut 4 bases from V and 5 bases from J; bases unmatched to any gene: 6. The CDR3 consists of 14 residues. Germline CDR1 reads SGHAT; CDR2 reads FQNNGV. The CDR3 reads CASSWGSGSETQYF. CDR3 DNA sequence: TGTGCCAGCAGCTGGGGGAGCGGGAGTGAGACCCAGTACTTC.

V usage is TRBV9 and J usage is TRBJ1-3; D gene ambiguous. The CDR3 has 15 amino acids. V lost 0 bases and J 1 base, leaving 8 bases between the germline ends. The V gene's germline CDR1 is SGDLS and CDR2 YYNGEE. Here the CDR3 DNA reads TGTGCCAGCAGCGTAGCCTCCTATTCTGGAAACACCATATATTTT. Protein: CASSVASYSGNTIYF.

This chain uses TRBV7-9 with TRBJ2-5, with D perhaps matching TRBD2 (5 bases). Germline V gene data show CDR1 as SEHNR and CDR2 as FQNEAQ (reference sequence). V lost 5 bases to trimming and J lost 3 bases, with 16 bases between them. The CDR3 runs to 15 residues. The CDR3 reads CASSRIRDLKETQYF. As DNA, the CDR3 is TGTGCCAGCAGCCGAATCCGGGATCTTAAAGAGACCCAGTACTTC.

J is TRBJ2-7 and V is TRBV6-5; 8 nucleotides line up with TRBD1. CDR3 length: 13 amino acids. The germline V gene has CDR1 MNHEY and CDR2 SVGAGI. Trimming took 5 bases from V and 3 from J; bases not matched to a gene: 3. DNA of the CDR3: TGTGCCAGCAGTCTCGGGACAGGCTACGAGCAGTACTTC. It yields the protein CASSLGTGYEQYF.

On this clone itself: Additional DNA sequences in this sample encode the identical CDR3. The chain couples TRBV11-2 to TRBJ1-1, with TRBD1 matching over 7 bases. Trimming removed 0 bases from V and 3 bases from J; junction bases left unmatched: 7. CDR1 is SGHAT and CDR2 is FQNNGV in the germline V gene. This CDR3 has 16 residues. In DNA form, the CDR3 reads TGTGCCAGCAGCTTAGATCGGACAGGTGGGTACACTGAAGCTTTCTTT. Protein sequence: CASSLDRTGGYTEAFF.

This clone was detected only once. The chain recombines TRBV27 with TRBJ1-2; 11 bases map to TRBD1. From germline, CDR1 is MNHEY and CDR2 SMNVEV (reference sequence). Losses at the gene ends were 2 bases for V and 0 bases for J; bases not matched to a gene: 14. The CDR3 extends over 20 amino acids. CDR3: CASSLLGTGGLLGTNYGYTF. The CDR3 bases are TGTGCCAGCAGTTTACTGGGGACAGGGGGATTATTGGGGACTAACTATGGCTACACCTTC.